The T cell receptor beta chain described here comes from a study of T cells in Graves' hyperthyroidism and ophthalmopathy. The study's findings and limits: Ophthalmopathy onset followed model prediction by a median about seven months.

The CDR3 sequence is 15 residues long. The germline gives CDR1 MDHEN, CDR2 SYDVKM. V lost 5 bases and J 11 bases, leaving 22 bases between the germline ends. Template material for amplifying TCR beta CDR3 regions consisted of RNA transcripts. First-round RT-PCR targeting the TCR CDR3 was performed with the HTBI primer set. From the multiplex PCR reads, TCRdb called clonotypes with MiXCR, one entry per CDR3 protein. The sample consists of 500,000 to 550,000 distinct CDR3 sequences, more than 20% of them appearing once. The sample holds many counts of this clonotype. The antigen is unknown. Patients were excluded for uncontrolled infection, other autoimmune disease, pregnancy or lactation.

Material: blood. This sequence originates from a man aged 18-30 years with Graves' hyperthyroidism. This chain uses TRBV28 with TRBJ1-5; D remains ambiguous. The CDR3 DNA is TGTGCCAGCAGTGGAAACACTGACGGGTGGAGGGCCCAGCATTTT. It yields the protein CASSGNTDGWRAQHF.